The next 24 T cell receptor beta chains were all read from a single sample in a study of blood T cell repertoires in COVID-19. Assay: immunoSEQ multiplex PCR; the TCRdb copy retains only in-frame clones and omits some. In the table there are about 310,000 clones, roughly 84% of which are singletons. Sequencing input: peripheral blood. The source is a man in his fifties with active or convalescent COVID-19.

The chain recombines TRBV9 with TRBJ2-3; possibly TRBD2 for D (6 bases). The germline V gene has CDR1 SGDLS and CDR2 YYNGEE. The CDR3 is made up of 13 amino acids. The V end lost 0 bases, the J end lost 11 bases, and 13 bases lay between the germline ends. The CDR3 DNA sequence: TGTGCCAGCAGCGTAGAGACCCTCGGGGGGCAGTATTTT. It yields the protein CASSVETLGGQYF.

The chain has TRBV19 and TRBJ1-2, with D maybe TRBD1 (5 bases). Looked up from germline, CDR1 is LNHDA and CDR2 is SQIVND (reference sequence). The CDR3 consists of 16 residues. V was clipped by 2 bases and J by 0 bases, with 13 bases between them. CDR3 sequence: CASSIYVTAANYGYTF. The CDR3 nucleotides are TGTGCCAGTAGTATATACGTGACAGCTGCTAACTATGGCTACACCTTC.

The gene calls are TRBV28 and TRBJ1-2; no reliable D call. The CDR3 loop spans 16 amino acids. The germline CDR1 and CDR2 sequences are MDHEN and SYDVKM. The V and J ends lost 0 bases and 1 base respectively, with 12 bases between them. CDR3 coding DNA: TGTGCCAGCAGTTTATGGACCCGGGGAGATAACTATGGCTACACCTTC. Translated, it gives CASSLWTRGDNYGYTF.

The CDR3 here is CASSVDSNRSPLHF. DNA of the CDR3: TGTGCCAGCAGTGTCGACAGTAACCGTTCACCCCTCCACTTT. V and J are TRBV2 and TRBJ1-6; perhaps TRBD1 as D (5 bases). Germline lookup yields CDR1 SNHLY and CDR2 FYNNEI. The length of the CDR3 is 14 residues. Trimming removed 4 bases from V and 9 bases from J, with 13 bases in between.

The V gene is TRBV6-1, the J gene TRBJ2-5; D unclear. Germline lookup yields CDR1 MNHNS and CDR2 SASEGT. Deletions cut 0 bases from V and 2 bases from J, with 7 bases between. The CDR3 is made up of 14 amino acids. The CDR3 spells CASSEAPGQETQYF. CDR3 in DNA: TGTGCCAGCAGTGAAGCGCCGGGTCAAGAGACCCAGTACTTC.

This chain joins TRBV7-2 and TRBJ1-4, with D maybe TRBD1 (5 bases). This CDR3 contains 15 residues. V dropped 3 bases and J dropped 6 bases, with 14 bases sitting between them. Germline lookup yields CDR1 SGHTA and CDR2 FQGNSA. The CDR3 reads CASSFQGLTHEKLFF. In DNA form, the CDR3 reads TGTGCCAGCAGCTTTCAGGGCCTAACCCATGAAAAACTGTTTTTT.

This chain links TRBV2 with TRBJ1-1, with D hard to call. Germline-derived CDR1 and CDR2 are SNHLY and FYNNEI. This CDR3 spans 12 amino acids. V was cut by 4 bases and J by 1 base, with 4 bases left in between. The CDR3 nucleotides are TGTGCCAGCAGTGTTAGGAACACTGAAGCTTTCTTT. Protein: CASSVRNTEAFF.

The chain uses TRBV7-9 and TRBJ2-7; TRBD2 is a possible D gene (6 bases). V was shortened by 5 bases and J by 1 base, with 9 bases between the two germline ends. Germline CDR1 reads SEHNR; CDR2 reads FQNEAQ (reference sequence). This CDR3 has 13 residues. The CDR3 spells CASSTTSSYEQYF. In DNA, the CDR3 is TGTGCCAGCAGCACGACTAGTTCCTACGAGCAGTACTTC. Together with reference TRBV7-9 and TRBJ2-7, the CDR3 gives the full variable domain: DTGVSQNPRHKITKRGQNVTFRCDPISEHNRLYWYRQTLGQGPEFLTYFQNEAQLEKSRLLSDRFSAERPKGSFSTLEIQRTEQGDSAMYLCASSTTSSYEQYFGPGTRLTVT.

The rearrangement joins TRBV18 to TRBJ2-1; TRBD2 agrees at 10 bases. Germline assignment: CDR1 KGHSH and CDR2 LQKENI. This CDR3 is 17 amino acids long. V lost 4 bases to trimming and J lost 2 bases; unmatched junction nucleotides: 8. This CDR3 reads CASSRPTSGFTYNEQFF. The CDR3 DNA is TGTGCCAGCTCACGACCGACTAGCGGGTTCACCTACAATGAGCAGTTCTTC.

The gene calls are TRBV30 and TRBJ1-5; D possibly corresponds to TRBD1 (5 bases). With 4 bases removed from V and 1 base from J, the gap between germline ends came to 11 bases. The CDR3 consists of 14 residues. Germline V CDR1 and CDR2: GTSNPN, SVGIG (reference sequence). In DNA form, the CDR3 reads TGTGCCTGGACAGGGCAGGTCAGCAATCAGCCCCAGCATTTT. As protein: CAWTGQVSNQPQHF.

The DNA for the CDR3 is TGCGCCAGCAGTTTCGGGACAGGTTTTTGTGGAAACACCATATATTTT. It translates to CASSFGTGFCGNTIYF. The J gene is TRBJ1-3, the V gene TRBV23-1; TRBD1 matches at 8 bases. TRBV23-1 is labeled an ORF, and its function is uncertain. CDR3 size: 16 residues. V dropped 5 bases and J dropped 3; count of bases not matched to a gene: 9.

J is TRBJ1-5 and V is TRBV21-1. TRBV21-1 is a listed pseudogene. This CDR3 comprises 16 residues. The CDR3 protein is CASSKSSLPNNQPQHF. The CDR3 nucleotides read TGTGCCAGCAGCAAGTCAAGCCTTCCGAACAATCAGCCCCAGCATTTT.

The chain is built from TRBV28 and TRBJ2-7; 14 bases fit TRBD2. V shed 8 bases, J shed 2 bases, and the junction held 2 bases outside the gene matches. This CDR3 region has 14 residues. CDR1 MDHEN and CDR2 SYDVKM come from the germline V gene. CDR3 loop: CASQTSGRAYEQYF. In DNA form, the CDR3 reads TGTGCCAGCCAGACTAGCGGGAGGGCCTACGAGCAGTACTTC.

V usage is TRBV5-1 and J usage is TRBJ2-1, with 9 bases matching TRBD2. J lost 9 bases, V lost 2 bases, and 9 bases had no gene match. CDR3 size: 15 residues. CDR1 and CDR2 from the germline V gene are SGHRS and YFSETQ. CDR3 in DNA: TGCGCCAGCAGCTTTTTAGCGGGGGAGGTCAGTGAGCAGTTCTTC. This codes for CASSFLAGEVSEQFF.

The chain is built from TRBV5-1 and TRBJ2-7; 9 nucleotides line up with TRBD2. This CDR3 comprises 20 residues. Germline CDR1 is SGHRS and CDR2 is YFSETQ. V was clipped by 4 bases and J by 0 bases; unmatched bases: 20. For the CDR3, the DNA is TGCGCCAGCAGCATGGACAGATCAACTAGCGGGCAACCGTTCTCCTACGAGCAGTACTTC. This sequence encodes CASSMDRSTSGQPFSYEQYF.

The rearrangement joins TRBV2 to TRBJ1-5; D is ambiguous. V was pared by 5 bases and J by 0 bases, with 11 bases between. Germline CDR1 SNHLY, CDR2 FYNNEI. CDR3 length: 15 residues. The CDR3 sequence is CASSPTADSNQPQHF. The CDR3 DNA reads TGTGCCAGCAGTCCGACTGCCGATAGCAATCAGCCCCAGCATTTT.

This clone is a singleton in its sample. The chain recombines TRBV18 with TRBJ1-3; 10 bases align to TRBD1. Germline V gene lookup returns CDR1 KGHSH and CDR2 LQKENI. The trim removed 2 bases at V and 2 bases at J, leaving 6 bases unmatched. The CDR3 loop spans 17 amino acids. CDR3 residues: CASSPGGTGVPGNTIYF. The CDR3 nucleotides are TGTGCCAGCTCACCAGGAGGGACAGGGGTCCCTGGAAACACCATATATTTT. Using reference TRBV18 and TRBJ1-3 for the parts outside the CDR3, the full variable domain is NAGVMQNPRHLVRRRGQEARLRCSPMKGHSHVYWYRQLPEEGLKFMVYLQKENIIDESGMPKERFSAEFPKEGPSILRIQQVVRGDSAAYFCASSPGGTGVPGNTIYFGEGSWLTVV.

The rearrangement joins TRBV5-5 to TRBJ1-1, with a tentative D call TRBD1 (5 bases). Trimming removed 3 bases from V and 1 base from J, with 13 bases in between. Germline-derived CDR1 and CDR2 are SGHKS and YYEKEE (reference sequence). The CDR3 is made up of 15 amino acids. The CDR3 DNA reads TGTGCCAGCAGCTCCGACAGAAGAACGAACACTGAAGCTTTCTTT. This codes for CASSSDRRTNTEAFF.

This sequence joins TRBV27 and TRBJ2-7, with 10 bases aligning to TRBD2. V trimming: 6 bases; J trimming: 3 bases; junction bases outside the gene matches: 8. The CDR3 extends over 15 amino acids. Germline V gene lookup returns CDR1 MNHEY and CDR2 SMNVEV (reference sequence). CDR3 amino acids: CASRHGLADYYEQYF. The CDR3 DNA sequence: TGTGCCAGCAGACATGGACTAGCGGATTACTACGAGCAGTACTTC.

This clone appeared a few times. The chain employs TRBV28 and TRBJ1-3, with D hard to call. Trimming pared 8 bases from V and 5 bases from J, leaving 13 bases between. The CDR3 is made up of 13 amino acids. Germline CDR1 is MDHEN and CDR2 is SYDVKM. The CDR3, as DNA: TGTGCCAGCTCAGTAGCCGCTAGAAACACCATATATTTT. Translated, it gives CASSVAARNTIYF.

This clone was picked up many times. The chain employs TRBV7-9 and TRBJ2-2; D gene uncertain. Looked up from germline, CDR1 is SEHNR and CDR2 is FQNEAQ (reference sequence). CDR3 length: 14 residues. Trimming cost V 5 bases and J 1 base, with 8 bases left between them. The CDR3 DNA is TGTGCCAGCAGCACAAATATGAACACCGGGGAGCTGTTTTTT. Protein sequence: CASSTNMNTGELFF. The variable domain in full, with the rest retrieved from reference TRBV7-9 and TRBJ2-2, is DTGVSQNPRHKITKRGQNVTFRCDPISEHNRLYWYRQTLGQGPEFLTYFQNEAQLEKSRLLSDRFSAERPKGSFSTLEIQRTEQGDSAMYLCASSTNMNTGELFFGEGSRLTVL.

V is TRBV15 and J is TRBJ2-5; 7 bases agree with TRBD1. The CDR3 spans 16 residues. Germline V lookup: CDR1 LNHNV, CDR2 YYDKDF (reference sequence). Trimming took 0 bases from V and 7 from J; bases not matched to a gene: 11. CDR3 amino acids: CATSRDLGQDIGTQYF. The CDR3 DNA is TGTGCCACCAGCAGAGATTTAGGACAGGACATTGGGACCCAGTACTTC.

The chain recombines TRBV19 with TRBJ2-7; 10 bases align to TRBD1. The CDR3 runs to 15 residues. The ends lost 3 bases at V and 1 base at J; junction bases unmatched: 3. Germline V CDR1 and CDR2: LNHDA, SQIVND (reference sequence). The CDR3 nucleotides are TGTGCCAGTAGTATCGGGACAGGGGCTTCCTACGAGCAGTACTTC. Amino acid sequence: CASSIGTGASYEQYF.

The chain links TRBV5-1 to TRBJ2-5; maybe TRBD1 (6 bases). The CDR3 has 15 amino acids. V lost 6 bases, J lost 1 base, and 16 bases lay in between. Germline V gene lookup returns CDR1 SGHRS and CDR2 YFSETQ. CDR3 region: CASTLSGTLQETQYF. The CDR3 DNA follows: TGCGCCAGCACCCTTTCTGGGACACTCCAAGAGACCCAGTACTTC.